This T cell receptor beta chain was documented in a study of cytomegalovirus exposure and HLA in healthy donors. The PCR used 60 Vbeta and 13 Jbeta primers. Some clones are missing from TCRdb's copy, which holds only in-frame ones; the method was immunoSEQ multiplex PCR. The sample contains 150,000 to 250,000 clones, around 79% of which appear only once. This clone has a single count. This sequence originates from a girl aged 5 to 17 in good health and CMV-seropositive. Sequencing used PBMCs.

Here the CDR3 DNA reads TGTGCCAGCAGCGTAGGGGACAGGACGGCACCCCTCCACTTT. Translating it yields CASSVGDRTAPLHF. J is TRBJ1-6 and V is TRBV9, with 8 nucleotides matching TRBD1. The CDR3 length is 14 residues. Per germline, CDR1 SGDLS and CDR2 YYNGEE. The trim removed 0 bases at V and 11 bases at J, leaving 4 bases unmatched.